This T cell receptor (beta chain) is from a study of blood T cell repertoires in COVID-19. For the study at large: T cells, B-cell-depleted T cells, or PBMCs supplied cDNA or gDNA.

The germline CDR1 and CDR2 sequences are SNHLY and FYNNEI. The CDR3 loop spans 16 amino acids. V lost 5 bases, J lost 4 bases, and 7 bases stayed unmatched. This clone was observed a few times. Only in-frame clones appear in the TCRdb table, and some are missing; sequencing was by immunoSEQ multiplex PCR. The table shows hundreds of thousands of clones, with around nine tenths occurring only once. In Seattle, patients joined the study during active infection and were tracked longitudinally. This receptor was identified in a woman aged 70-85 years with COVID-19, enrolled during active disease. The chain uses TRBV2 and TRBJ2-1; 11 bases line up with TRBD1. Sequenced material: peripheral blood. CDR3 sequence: CASSRDRGSGYNEQFF. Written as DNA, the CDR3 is TGTGCCAGCAGTAGGGACAGGGGGAGCGGTTACAATGAGCAGTTCTTC.